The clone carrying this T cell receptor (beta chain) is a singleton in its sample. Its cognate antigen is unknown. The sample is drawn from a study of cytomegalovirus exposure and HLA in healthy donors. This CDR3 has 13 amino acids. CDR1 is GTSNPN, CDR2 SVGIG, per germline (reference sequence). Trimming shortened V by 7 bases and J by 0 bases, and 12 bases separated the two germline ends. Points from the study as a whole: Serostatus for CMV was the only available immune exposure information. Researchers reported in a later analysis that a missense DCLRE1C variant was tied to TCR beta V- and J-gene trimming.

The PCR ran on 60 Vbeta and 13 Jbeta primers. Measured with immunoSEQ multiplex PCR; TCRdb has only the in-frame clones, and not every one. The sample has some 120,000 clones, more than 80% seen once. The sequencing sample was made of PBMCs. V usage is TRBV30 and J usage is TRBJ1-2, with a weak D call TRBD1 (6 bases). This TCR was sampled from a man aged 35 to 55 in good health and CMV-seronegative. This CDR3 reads CASGQTPNYGYTF. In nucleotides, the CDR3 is TGTGCCTCAGGACAGACACCTAACTATGGCTACACCTTC.